The source of this TCR beta chain is a study of tumor and adjacent non-tumor tissue in lung cancer. For the study at large: Patients comprised about a dozen adenocarcinoma, a couple of squamous cell carcinoma and 1 small cell lung cancer. Each sample yielded 3.5 million to 5 million productive TCRbeta reads on average. Findings of the study overall: Tumor tissue had significantly higher TCR diversity than normal lung. Tumor repertoires had a smaller top 100 clone share than normal lung.

Per germline, CDR1 LGHNT and CDR2 FRNRAP. This CDR3 has 16 residues. The template was RNA from unsorted bulk tissue. TCRbeta libraries were built with three rounds of nested PCR, modified from ARM-PCR. TCRdb independently ran MiXCR on the multiplex PCR reads; one entry per CDR3 protein. This sample has around 71,000 distinct CDR3 sequences; 72% occur once, and the top ten carry around 9.6%. As regards this clonotype: Its matching antigen is unknown. A junction boundary mismatches the germline segment, possibly from a read error.

The sequenced material came from lung tumor tissue. The sequence was obtained from a woman in her thirties or forties with non-small cell lung cancer. This rearrangement joins TRBV12-5 to TRBJ1-5; D is unclear. CDR3 residues: CANGLIRRDSNQPQHF. The CDR3 DNA reads TGTGCTAATGGTTTGATACGTAGGGATAGCAATCAGCCCCAGCATTTT. Variable domain in full (rest from reference TRBV12-5 and TRBJ1-5): DARVTQTPRHKVTEMGQEVTMRCQPILGHNTVFWYRQTMMQGLELLAYFRNRAPLDDSGMPKDRFSAEMPDATLATLKIQPSEPRDSAVYFCANGLIRRDSNQPQHFGDGTRLSIL.